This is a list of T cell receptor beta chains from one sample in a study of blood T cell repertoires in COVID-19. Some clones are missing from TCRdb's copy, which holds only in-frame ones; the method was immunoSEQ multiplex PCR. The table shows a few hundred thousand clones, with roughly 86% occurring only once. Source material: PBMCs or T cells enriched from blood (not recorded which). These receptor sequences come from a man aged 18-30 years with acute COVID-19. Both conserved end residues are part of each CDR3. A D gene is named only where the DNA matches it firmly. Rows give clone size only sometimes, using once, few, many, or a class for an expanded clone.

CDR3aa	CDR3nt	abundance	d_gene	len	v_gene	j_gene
CASSGTLNNSPLHF	TGTGCCAGCAGCGGGACTCTAAATAATTCACCCCTCCACTTT	NA	NA	14	TRBV5-5	TRBJ1-6
CASRRGDEQFF	TGTGCCAGTAGGCGGGGGGATGAGCAGTTCTTC	NA	TRBD2	11	TRBV19	TRBJ2-1
CASSSRGSYTGELFF	TGTGCCAGCAGTTCCCGAGGCAGCTACACCGGGGAGCTGTTTTTT	NA	NA	15	TRBV28	TRBJ2-2
CASSYRGLAYEQYF	TGTGCCAGCAGTTACCGAGGACTAGCCTACGAGCAGTACTTC	NA	TRBD2	14	TRBV6-5	TRBJ2-7
CASSGGQGSSYNEQFF	TGTGCCAGCAGCGGGGGACAGGGGAGCTCCTACAATGAGCAGTTCTTC	NA	TRBD1	16	TRBV7-9	TRBJ2-1
CASTGAAGGTGELFF	TGTGCCAGCACTGGGGCTGCGGGAGGAACCGGGGAGCTGTTTTTT	few	TRBD2	15	TRBV6-5	TRBJ2-2
CAISSGTGGLGNQPQHF	TGTGCCATCAGTTCCGGGACAGGGGGCTTGGGCAATCAGCCCCAGCATTTT	NA	TRBD1	17	TRBV10-3	TRBJ1-5
CASSRELGANSPLHF	TGTGCCAGCAGCCGCGAGTTGGGGGCGAATTCACCCCTCCACTTT	NA	NA	15	TRBV2	TRBJ1-6
CASSFRKGGSIYEQFF	TGTGCCAGCAGCTTCCGAAAAGGCGGGAGTATCTATGAGCAGTTCTTC	NA	TRBD2	16	TRBV5-6	TRBJ2-1
CAIRTIRGRGRGGANVLTF	TGTGCCATCAGGACCATCCGGGGCAGGGGCAGAGGTGGGGCCAACGTCCTGACTTTC	once	NA	19	TRBV10-3	TRBJ2-6
CATIKGVAGNTIYF	TGTGCCACCATAAAAGGGGTTGCGGGAAACACCATATATTTT	few	NA	14	TRBV6-5	TRBJ1-3
CASSYSVQLPYEQYF	TGTGCCAGCAGTTACTCGGTACAGCTCCCATACGAGCAGTACTTC	NA	NA	15	TRBV6-5	TRBJ2-7
CASSTGVRTDTQYF	TGTGCCAGCAGCACGGGAGTCCGCACAGATACGCAGTATTTT	NA	NA	14	TRBV9	TRBJ2-3
CASSSGLAGLQETQYF	TGTGCCAGCAGCTCCGGACTAGCGGGACTACAAGAGACCCAGTACTTC	NA	TRBD2	16	TRBV5-4	TRBJ2-5
CASRGTGVLDQPQHF	TGTGCCAGCAGGGGGACAGGGGTCCTAGATCAGCCCCAGCATTTT	NA	TRBD1	15	TRBV27	TRBJ1-5
CSGRSSGLNEQFF	TGCAGCGGCCGGAGTAGCGGGCTCAATGAGCAGTTCTTC	NA	TRBD2	13	TRBV29-1	TRBJ2-1
CASSTQREVPYNEQFF	TGTGCCAGCAGTACGCAGCGGGAGGTCCCCTACAATGAGCAGTTCTTC	NA	TRBD2	16	TRBV27	TRBJ2-1
CASSLRGTGTYEQYF	TGTGCCAGCAGCTTGCGTGGGACAGGAACCTACGAGCAGTACTTC	NA	TRBD1	15	TRBV5-4	TRBJ2-7
CASSLGLLQGAYGYTF	TGTGCCAGCAGCTTGGGACTATTACAGGGGGCATATGGCTACACCTTC	NA	TRBD1	16	TRBV11-3	TRBJ1-2
CASSLNPSGGEQFF	TGTGCCAGCAGCTTAAACCCCTCGGGGGGTGAGCAGTTCTTC	NA	TRBD2	14	TRBV7-3	TRBJ2-1
CASSQASGADTQYF	TGTGCCAGTAGTCAGGCTAGCGGGGCAGATACGCAGTATTTT	once	TRBD2	14	TRBV19	TRBJ2-3
CASSPPGQGNSPLHF	TGTGCCAGCAGTCCACCGGGACAGGGGAATTCACCCCTCCACTTT	NA	TRBD1	15	TRBV25-1	TRBJ1-6
CASSQASRTYEQYF	TGTGCCAGCAGCCAAGCTAGCCGGACCTACGAGCAGTACTTC	NA	NA	14	TRBV3-1/TRBV3-2	TRBJ2-7
CASSTTGTNAGELFF	TGTGCCAGCAGTACAACCGGGACTAATGCCGGGGAGCTGTTTTTT	NA	TRBD2	15	TRBV28	TRBJ2-2
CASSYRTGQVSYEQYF	TGTGCCAGCAGTTACCGGACGGGACAGGTGTCCTACGAGCAGTACTTC	NA	TRBD1	16	TRBV6-2/TRBV6-3	TRBJ2-7
CASSGGGSNQPQHF	TGTGCCAGCAGCGGGGGAGGGAGCAATCAGCCCCAGCATTTT	once	NA	14	TRBV9	TRBJ1-5
CASSIGGGGASTDTQYF	TGTGCCAGTAGTATAGGAGGCGGCGGGGCTAGCACAGATACGCAGTATTTT	NA	NA	17	TRBV19	TRBJ2-3
CASRKGLLSYEQYF	TGTGCCAGCAGGAAGGGACTATTGTCCTACGAGCAGTACTTC	NA	TRBD2	14	TRBV7-2	TRBJ2-7
CATSESYLSGDYGYTF	TGTGCCACCAGCGAATCCTACTTATCAGGGGATTATGGCTACACCTTC	NA	NA	16	TRBV15	TRBJ1-2
CASSLVAGANTEAFF	TGTGCCAGCAGCTTAGTGGCGGGGGCGAACACTGAAGCTTTCTTT	NA	NA	15	TRBV7-9	TRBJ1-1
CASRGAGGSYEQYF	TGTGCCAGCAGGGGCGCAGGGGGTTCCTACGAGCAGTACTTC	NA	TRBD1	14	TRBV6-5	TRBJ2-7
CASRLGTGSYEQYF	TGTGCCAGCAGGCTAGGGACAGGGAGCTACGAGCAGTACTTC	NA	TRBD1	14	TRBV27	TRBJ2-7
CASSPPAWRYNEQFF	TGTGCCAGCAGTCCTCCGGCATGGAGGTACAATGAGCAGTTCTTC	NA	NA	15	TRBV7-8	TRBJ2-1
CASSDPPGGRERVGDTQYF	TGTGCCAGCAGCGACCCGCCAGGTGGGCGGGAGAGGGTGGGAGATACGCAGTATTTT	NA	TRBD2	19	TRBV28	TRBJ2-3
CASSLRAGGDQPQHF	TGTGCCAGCAGTTTGAGGGCAGGGGGCGATCAGCCCCAGCATTTT	NA	TRBD1	15	TRBV28	TRBJ1-5
CASSLAGRPTDTQYF	TGTGCCAGCAGCTTAGCGGGCAGACCTACAGATACGCAGTATTTT	NA	NA	15	TRBV7-3	TRBJ2-3
CASALGQGRYEQYF	TGTGCCAGCGCCCTGGGACAGGGGCGATACGAGCAGTACTTC	NA	TRBD1	14	TRBV6-5	TRBJ2-7
CASSLPRLAGGTNTGELFF	TGTGCCAGCAGCTTACCAAGACTAGCGGGAGGGACGAACACCGGGGAGCTGTTTTTT	NA	TRBD2	19	TRBV7-8	TRBJ2-2
CASSQDLIGLAGFNEQFF	TGTGCCAGCAGCCAAGATCTAATTGGACTAGCGGGTTTCAATGAGCAGTTCTTC	NA	TRBD2	18	TRBV14	TRBJ2-1
CALPKDRVYGYTF	TGTGCCTTACCCAAGGACAGGGTCTATGGCTACACCTTC	NA	TRBD1	13	TRBV30	TRBJ1-2
CASSLASTAGELFF	TGTGCCAGCAGCTTGGCTAGTACGGCCGGGGAGCTGTTTTTT	NA	NA	14	TRBV5-6	TRBJ2-2
CARGTGDRPGYTF	TGTGCCAGAGGGACAGGGGACAGACCTGGCTACACCTTC	NA	TRBD1	13	TRBV2	TRBJ1-2
CASSHLSGGRTTGELFF	TGTGCCAGCAGCCACTTATCAGGCGGGAGAACTACCGGGGAGCTGTTTTTT	once	TRBD2	17	TRBV28	TRBJ2-2
CASSPSNTGELFF	TGTGCCAGTAGTCCGTCGAACACCGGGGAGCTGTTTTTT	once	NA	13	TRBV19	TRBJ2-2
CASRDTGDYGYTF	TGTGCCAGCAGGGACACAGGGGACTATGGCTACACCTTC	NA	TRBD1	13	TRBV28	TRBJ1-2
CASSPTGKDTEAFF	TGTGCCAGTAGCCCAACAGGGAAGGACACTGAAGCTTTCTTT	few	NA	14	TRBV19	TRBJ1-1
CASSPVRAGENIQYF	TGTGCCAGCAGCCCAGTCAGGGCGGGGGAAAACATTCAGTACTTC	NA	TRBD2	15	TRBV7-8	TRBJ2-4
CATSDLQGDTQYF	TGTGCCACCAGTGATTTGCAGGGGGATACGCAGTATTTT	NA	NA	13	TRBV24-1	TRBJ2-3
CASSLGGGDGYTF	TGTGCCAGCAGTTTAGGAGGGGGCGATGGCTACACCTTC	NA	TRBD1	13	TRBV27	TRBJ1-2
CASSRLAGGLDTQYF	TGTGCCAGCAGCCGACTAGCGGGAGGTCTAGATACGCAGTATTTT	NA	TRBD2	15	TRBV7-9	TRBJ2-3
CASSPPGGSSYEQYF	TGTGCCAGCAGTCCCCCAGGGGGGAGCTCCTACGAGCAGTACTTC	NA	NA	15	TRBV28	TRBJ2-7
CASSEALQGAGQYF	TGTGCCAGCAGTGAAGCTCTACAGGGGGCAGGGCAGTACTTC	NA	TRBD1	14	TRBV6-1	TRBJ2-7